The 17 T cell receptor beta chains in this list originate from one sample, sequenced in a study of OX40 agonist ivuxolimab in advanced cancers. Assay: immunoSEQ multiplex PCR; the TCRdb copy retains only in-frame clones and omits some. Of some 40,000 clones listed, about 91% are singletons. Sequenced here: CD4+ or CD8+ T cells sorted from blood, sampled in a trial of the OX40 agonist ivuxolimab. These receptors originate from an adult with an advanced solid tumor such as melanoma, head and neck, liver or kidney cancer.

Notes on this clone: Germline is not matched at one junction end, which may reflect a read error. Other nucleotide sequences from this sample produce the same CDR3. The CDR3 DNA reads as TGCGCCTGGAGTGTAGCGGCCTCCTACGAGCAGTACTTC. It is translated as CAWSVAASYEQYF. The chain joins TRBV30 to TRBJ2-7; D possibly corresponds to TRBD2 (6 bases). CDR1 and CDR2 (germline): GTSNPN, SVGIG (reference sequence). The CDR3 has 13 amino acids.

The rearrangement links TRBV7-3 to TRBJ2-2, with D unresolved. Germline V gene data show CDR1 as SGHTA and CDR2 as FQGTGA. The length of the CDR3 is 14 residues. V gave up 2 bases and J gave up 1 base, with 5 bases separating them. CDR3 sequence: CASSLSGNTGELFF. Written as DNA, the CDR3 is TGTGCCAGCAGCTTATCAGGGAACACCGGGGAGCTGTTTTTT. The full variable domain, with the rest looked up from reference TRBV7-3 and TRBJ2-2, is GAGVSQTPSNKVTEKGKYVELRCDPISGHTALYWYRQSLGQGPEFLIYFQGTGAADDSGLPNDRFFAVRPEGSVSTLKIQRTERGDSAVYLCASSLSGNTGELFFGEGSRLTVL.

The chain couples TRBV19 to TRBJ2-1, with 9 bases aligning to TRBD2. There are 15 residues in the CDR3. CDR1 is LNHDA, CDR2 SQIVND, per germline (reference sequence). V shed 6 bases and J 4 bases; nucleotides not matched to a gene: 7. The CDR3 bases are TGTGCCAGTAGGATCGGACTAGCGCGGTACAATGAGCAGTTCTTC. Encoded protein: CASRIGLARYNEQFF.

This clone is a singleton in its sample. The chain joins TRBV11-2 to TRBJ2-3; D is unresolved. V lost 1 base, J lost 2 bases, and 10 bases lay in between. CDR3 length: 15 amino acids. From germline, CDR1 is SGHAT and CDR2 FQNNGV. CDR3 nucleotide sequence: TGTGCCAGCAGCTTAGTCACCGCTTTCACAGATACGCAGTATTTT. It translates to CASSLVTAFTDTQYF.

The V and J genes are TRBV11-2 and TRBJ2-1, with D possibly matching TRBD2 (5 bases). The V and J ends lost 2 bases and 0 bases respectively, with 8 bases between them. This CDR3 is built from 15 residues. Germline assignment: CDR1 SGHAT and CDR2 FQNNGV. The CDR3 protein is CASSLLGGSYNEQFF. The CDR3 nucleotides are TGTGCCAGCAGCTTACTAGGAGGCTCCTACAATGAGCAGTTCTTC. The variable domain in full, completed from reference TRBV11-2 and TRBJ2-1, reads EAGVAQSPRYKIIEKRQSVAFWCNPISGHATLYWYQQILGQGPKLLIQFQNNGVVDDSQLPKDRFSAERLKGVDSTLKIQPAKLEDSAVYLCASSLLGGSYNEQFFGPGTRLTVL.

This rearrangement joins TRBV28 to TRBJ1-4; D is undetermined. There are 15 residues in the CDR3. Germline CDR1 and CDR2: MDHEN and SYDVKM. Trimming stripped 5 bases from V and 0 bases from J, with 10 bases between. The CDR3 is CASSPDRATNEKLFF. Written as DNA, the CDR3 is TGTGCCAGCAGTCCTGACCGAGCAACTAATGAAAAACTGTTTTTT.

A single count supports this clone. This rearrangement joins TRBV29-1 to TRBJ1-1, with D possibly TRBD1 on 6 matching bases. V shed 7 bases and J shed 5 bases, with 17 bases lying between them. The CDR3 contains 13 residues. Looked up from germline, CDR1 is SQVTM and CDR2 is ANQGSEA. This chain's CDR3 is CSAQMGGATEAFF. The CDR3, as DNA: TGCAGCGCCCAAATGGGGGGGGCAACTGAAGCTTTCTTT.

This clone is medium-sized in the sample. This chain connects TRBV4-1 to TRBJ2-3; 8 bases agree with TRBD2. CDR3 size: 16 residues. Germline V gives CDR1 MGHRA, CDR2 YSYEKL. The V and J ends lost 1 base and 2 bases, in that order; junction bases with no gene match: 5. The CDR3 DNA reads as TGCGCCAGCAGCCAAGTTTTGACTAGCGCCACAGATACGCAGTATTTT. It yields the protein CASSQVLTSATDTQYF.

The rearrangement uses TRBV5-1 and TRBJ2-2, with 7 bases lining up with TRBD1. There are 17 residues in the CDR3. CDR1 is SGHRS and CDR2 is YFSETQ in the germline V gene. The V gene end was trimmed by 0 bases and the J gene end by 3 bases; junction bases not matched to a gene: 8. The chain's CDR3 is CASSLGPRQGYTGELFF. The CDR3 DNA reads as TGCGCCAGCAGCTTGGGTCCGAGACAGGGTTACACCGGGGAGCTGTTTTTT.

CDR3 in DNA: TGTGCCAGCAGCTTGAGGGGCCGGTCGACAGATACGCAGTATTTT. Amino acids: CASSLRGRSTDTQYF. V and J are TRBV5-6 and TRBJ2-3; weak D call: TRBD1 (5 bases). Per germline, CDR1 SGHDT and CDR2 YYEEEE. The CDR3 spans 15 residues. V shed 1 base and J shed 3 bases, with 12 bases lying between them.

CDR3 residues: CASSVEADTQYF. CDR3 in DNA: TGTGCCAGCAGCGTAGAGGCAGATACGCAGTATTTT. The rearrangement uses TRBV9 and TRBJ2-3; D gene uncertain. The V end lost 0 bases, the J end lost 4 bases, and 3 bases lay between the germline ends. CDR1 is SGDLS and CDR2 is YYNGEE in the germline V gene. CDR3 size: 12 residues.

This chain's CDR3 is CASSNQEFGYTF. The CDR3 coding sequence is TGTGCCAGCAGTAACCAGGAGTTCGGCTACACCTTC. The chain combines TRBV6-5 with TRBJ1-2; D is unclear. Germline-derived CDR1 and CDR2 are MNHEY and SVGAGI. The CDR3 extends over 12 amino acids. The ends were cut back, 5 bases at V and 8 bases at J, with 12 bases in the middle.

This chain connects TRBV15 to TRBJ2-7; no definite D call. Germline V lookup: CDR1 LNHNV, CDR2 YYDKDF (reference sequence). The CDR3 contains 14 residues. V gave up 6 bases and J gave up 1 base, with 13 bases separating them. The CDR3 DNA reads as TGTGCCACCAGAAAATCGCGTGCGTCCTACGAGCAGTACTTC. This gives the protein CATRKSRASYEQYF.

This clone has just one count. The rearrangement links TRBV10-1 to TRBJ2-2; 10 bases are a match to TRBD1. Germline V lookup: CDR1 WNHNN, CDR2 SYGVQD (reference sequence). V was clipped by 4 bases and J by 0 bases; unmatched bases: 2. This CDR3 is built from 16 residues. The CDR3 coding sequence is TGCGCCAGCAGTGGGACAGGGGGGACGAACACCGGGGAGCTGTTTTTT. This translates into CASSGTGGTNTGELFF.

The CDR3 region is CASSGDRAQYF. In nucleotides, the CDR3 is TGTGCCAGCAGTGGGGACAGGGCCCAGTACTTC. This chain uses TRBV28 with TRBJ2-7; TRBD1 aligns across 9 bases. CDR1 MDHEN and CDR2 SYDVKM come from the germline V gene. The CDR3 is 11 residues long. With 5 bases clipped from V and 10 bases from J, the junction kept 3 bases outside the gene matches.

The rearrangement links TRBV30 to TRBJ2-7; 8 bases map to TRBD1. Per germline, CDR1 GTSNPN and CDR2 SVGIG (reference sequence). V lost 5 bases, J lost 4 bases, and 7 bases stayed unmatched. The CDR3 extends over 13 amino acids. The CDR3, as DNA: TGTGCCTGGCGTACTCAGGGGGCTTACGAGCAGTACTTC. Encoded protein: CAWRTQGAYEQYF.

The chain links TRBV28 to TRBJ2-1, with 9 nucleotides matching TRBD1. The CDR3 loop spans 15 amino acids. In germline, CDR1 is MDHEN, CDR2 SYDVKM. Germline trimming cut 3 bases from V and 7 bases from J; bases unmatched to any gene: 7. Here the CDR3 DNA reads TGTGCCAGCAGTTTCCCGGGACAGGGTGAAAATGAGCAGTTCTTC. Protein sequence: CASSFPGQGENEQFF.